Below are 30 T cell receptor beta chains sequenced from a single sample in a study of human thymus T cells. Sequencing used immunoSEQ multiplex PCR; TCRdb keeps in-frame clones, though not all of them. The repertoire holds more than 70,000 clones, with roughly 96% as singletons. Resections from corrective heart surgery provided thymus tissue. Sequencing was done on a sample of thymus tissue. Receptor source: a boy younger than two with a congenital heart defect but otherwise immunologically healthy.

This chain links TRBV25-1 with TRBJ2-2; 8 bases align to TRBD1. Germline CDR1 reads MGHDK; CDR2 reads SYGVNS. Trimming took 4 bases from V and 0 from J; bases not matched to a gene: 7. The CDR3 runs 17 residues. The CDR3 reads CASSADRVFPNTGELFF. The CDR3, as DNA: TGTGCCAGCAGTGCGGACAGGGTATTTCCGAACACCGGGGAGCTGTTTTTT.

V usage is TRBV27 and J usage is TRBJ2-7; 11 bases fit TRBD1. With V trimmed by 4 bases and J by 1 base, 6 bases remained unmatched. Germline assignment: CDR1 MNHEY and CDR2 SMNVEV (reference sequence). The CDR3 length is 16 residues. The CDR3 nucleotides are TGTGCCAGCAGTTCCCCCCGGGACAGGGGGTCCTACGAGCAGTACTTC. Translating gives CASSSPRDRGSYEQYF.

The rearrangement links TRBV28 to TRBJ2-7; no clear D. V was pared by 3 bases and J by 2 bases, with 17 bases between. This CDR3 is 16 amino acids long. Per the germline V gene, CDR1 is MDHEN and CDR2 is SYDVKM. CDR3 residues: CASSFSLEATTYEQYF. In DNA form, the CDR3 reads TGTGCCAGCAGTTTCAGTTTAGAGGCCACAACCTACGAGCAGTACTTC.

In DNA form, the CDR3 reads TGTGCCAGCAGCCAAGGACGGCCCTACGAGCAGTACTTC. Its protein product is CASSQGRPYEQYF. The chain links TRBV4-2 to TRBJ2-7; no reliable D call. Germline V gene lookup returns CDR1 LGHNA and CDR2 YNFKEQ. Trimming left V 1 base short and J 2 bases short, with 6 bases between. This CDR3 spans 13 amino acids.

Of note for this clone: A junction boundary mismatches the germline segment, possibly from a read error. This chain connects TRBV6-1 to TRBJ2-7; possibly TRBD1 for D (5 bases). The CDR3 sequence is 13 residues long. Germline V gene sequence: CDR1 MNHNS, CDR2 SASEGT. This CDR3 is CASSEALKGPIDF. The DNA of the CDR3 is TGTGCCAGCAGTGAAGCCCTCAAGGGGCCTATCGACTTC.

This chain connects TRBV4-1 to TRBJ2-7; TRBD2 agrees at 7 bases. This CDR3 has 17 residues. Germline CDR1 MGHRA, CDR2 YSYEKL. Trimming took 1 base from V and 1 from J; bases not matched to a gene: 10. CDR3 amino acids: CASSQGQSGVTSYEQYF. As DNA, the CDR3 is TGCGCCAGCAGCCAAGGTCAGAGCGGGGTTACTTCCTACGAGCAGTACTTC.

The V and J genes are TRBV7-3 and TRBJ2-3; TRBD2 might be the D (5 bases). This CDR3 has 15 amino acids. Per germline, CDR1 SGHTA and CDR2 FQGTGA. V was clipped by 1 base and J by 6 bases, with 14 bases between them. The CDR3 protein is CASSLKGGPGDTQYF. The DNA for the CDR3 is TGTGCCAGCAGCTTAAAGGGCGGCCCGGGGGATACGCAGTATTTT.

The V and J genes are TRBV12-5 and TRBJ1-1; 7 positions match TRBD1. The V gene's germline CDR1 is LGHNT and CDR2 FRNRAP. With 0 bases clipped from V and 0 bases from J, the junction kept 10 bases outside the gene matches. The CDR3 runs 18 residues. Here the CDR3 reads CASGLVDSDRTLNTEAFF. CDR3 coding DNA: TGTGCTAGTGGTTTGGTAGATTCGGACAGGACCCTGAACACTGAAGCTTTCTTT.

The rearrangement uses TRBV29-1 and TRBJ1-2; 8 bases agree with TRBD1. This CDR3 contains 17 residues. In germline, CDR1 is SQVTM, CDR2 ANQGSEA. Unmatched junction bases numbered 14, after V lost 4 bases and J lost 1 base. CDR3 DNA sequence: TGCAGCGTTGTAAGTGCGTCCGGACAGGGAGGTAACTATGGCTACACCTTC. This translates into CSVVSASGQGGNYGYTF.

The chain is built from TRBV28 and TRBJ1-3; 10 bases align to TRBD1. CDR1 is MDHEN, CDR2 SYDVKM, per germline. CDR3 size: 19 residues. Trimming took 3 bases from V and 0 from J; bases not matched to a gene: 11. The CDR3 DNA reads TGTGCCAGCAGTTTGGACAGGGGGACCCCGGTAACCTCTGGAAACACCATATATTTT. Residues: CASSLDRGTPVTSGNTIYF.

CDR3 protein: CASRGAYRRKLFF. In DNA, the CDR3 is TGCGCCAGCAGGGGGGCTTATCGGCGAAAACTGTTTTTT. The chain couples TRBV5-1 to TRBJ1-4; TRBD1 might be the D (6 bases). The CDR3 is made up of 13 amino acids. Germline CDR1 reads SGHRS; CDR2 reads YFSETQ. Trimming took 5 bases from V and 10 from J, leaving 15 bases between them.

The chain links TRBV30 to TRBJ2-1, with TRBD1 identical over 7 bases. Germline loops: CDR1 GTSNPN, CDR2 SVGIG (reference sequence). V shed 3 bases, J shed 4 bases, and the junction held 6 bases outside the gene matches. This CDR3 has 14 residues. The CDR3 spells CAWSRGKRYNEQFF. CDR3 nucleotides: TGTGCCTGGAGCAGGGGGAAGAGGTACAATGAGCAGTTCTTC.

This rearrangement joins TRBV5-6 to TRBJ2-1, with D possibly TRBD2 on 6 matching bases. The germline CDR1 and CDR2 sequences are SGHDT and YYEEEE. This CDR3 comprises 16 residues. The ends were cut back, 0 bases at V and 3 bases at J, with 13 bases in the middle. In nucleotides, the CDR3 is TGTGCCAGCAGCTTGGGTACTGGACTATTCTACAATGAGCAGTTCTTC. Amino acids: CASSLGTGLFYNEQFF.

The chain combines TRBV4-1 with TRBJ2-2, with a possible D match to TRBD1 (6 bases). Germline CDR1 is MGHRA and CDR2 is YSYEKL. V was cut by 3 bases and J by 10 bases, with 12 bases left in between. CDR3 length: 13 amino acids. The CDR3 bases are TGCGCCAGCAGCCAGCCGGGACATTTGGAGCTGTTTTTT. Its protein product is CASSQPGHLELFF.

V usage is TRBV4-1 and J usage is TRBJ2-7; unclear D gene. CDR3 length: 18 residues. V lost 0 bases and J 0 bases, leaving 18 bases between the germline ends. Germline V gene data show CDR1 as MGHRA and CDR2 as YSYEKL. The CDR3 region has the DNA TGCGCCAGCAGCCAAGACGGCCCCAGGACGAGTTACTCCTACGAGCAGTACTTC. Amino acids: CASSQDGPRTSYSYEQYF.

CDR3 protein: CASSDLGGASTDTQYF. DNA of the CDR3: TGTGCCAGCAGTGACTTGGGGGGGGCTAGCACAGATACGCAGTATTTT. The chain is built from TRBV6-4 and TRBJ2-3, with TRBD2 as a possible D gene (7 bases). Between the trimmed V and J ends, which lost 1 base and 0 bases, there was a span of 11 bases. This CDR3 is built from 16 residues. The V gene's germline CDR1 is MRHNA and CDR2 SNTAGT.

The V call is TRBV28, the J call TRBJ2-7, with D hard to call. This CDR3 spans 12 amino acids. With 3 bases removed from V and 4 bases from J, the gap between germline ends came to 7 bases. Germline V lookup: CDR1 MDHEN, CDR2 SYDVKM. CDR3 sequence reads: CASSFNPYEQYF. CDR3 nucleotides: TGTGCCAGCAGTTTTAACCCGTACGAGCAGTACTTC. The entire variable domain, with the rest obtained from reference TRBV28 and TRBJ2-7, is as follows: DVKVTQSSRYLVKRTGEKVFLECVQDMDHENMFWYRQDPGLGLRLIYFSYDVKMKEKGDIPEGYSVSREKKERFSLILESASTNQTSMYLCASSFNPYEQYFGPGTRLTVT.

The chain recombines TRBV19 with TRBJ2-7; D unclear. V was shortened by 5 bases and J by 4 bases, with 12 bases between the two germline ends. CDR3 size: 13 residues. CDR1 is LNHDA, CDR2 SQIVND, per germline (reference sequence). The CDR3 loop is CASSFAVLYEQYF. The CDR3 DNA is TGTGCCAGTAGTTTTGCGGTTTTATACGAGCAGTACTTC.

This rearrangement joins TRBV4-3 to TRBJ2-1; D might be TRBD2 (5 bases). This CDR3 region has 15 residues. The V end was cut by 1 base, the J end by 6 bases, with 13 bases between. Germline V CDR1 and CDR2: LGHNA, YSLEER. The DNA of the CDR3 is TGCGCCAGCAGCCAAGCTTTCGCACTAGGCAATGAGCAGTTCTTC. It encodes CASSQAFALGNEQFF.

The chain has TRBV5-4 and TRBJ1-1, with D possibly matching TRBD1 (5 bases). This CDR3 comprises 16 residues. Germline V gene sequence: CDR1 SGHNT, CDR2 YYREEE (reference sequence). The V end was cut by 1 base, the J end by 1 base, with 14 bases between. In nucleotides, the CDR3 is TGTGCCAGCAGCTTGCGGGGGAGGACTACGAACACTGAAGCTTTCTTT. It yields the protein CASSLRGRTTNTEAFF.

CDR3 loop: CASSLPLPNTEAFF. The DNA for the CDR3 is TGTGCCAGCAGCTTGCCGCTACCGAACACTGAAGCTTTCTTT. V and J are TRBV5-6 and TRBJ1-1; D is undetermined. The CDR3 contains 14 residues. Deletions cut 1 base from V and 1 base from J, with 8 bases between. From germline, CDR1 is SGHDT and CDR2 YYEEEE.

V gene TRBV29-1 combines with J gene TRBJ1-1, with 8 bases lining up with TRBD1. CDR1 and CDR2 (germline): SQVTM, ANQGSEA. CDR3 length: 18 residues. Germline trimming cut 0 bases from V and 2 bases from J; bases unmatched to any gene: 14. DNA of the CDR3: TGCAGCGTTGAAGACCCGCCAATAAAGGGACAGGAAAACACTGAAGCTTTCTTT. Its protein product is CSVEDPPIKGQENTEAFF.

V is TRBV10-3 and J is TRBJ2-7; 9 bases agree with TRBD1. With V trimmed by 11 bases and J by 3 bases, 11 bases remained unmatched. Germline V gene data show CDR1 as ENHRY and CDR2 as SYGVKD. This CDR3 comprises 14 residues. The CDR3 DNA reads TGTGCCGCCGGTATTCCGGGACAGGGCTACGAGCAGTACTTC. This codes for CAAGIPGQGYEQYF.

The chain recombines TRBV5-1 with TRBJ1-3; no clear D. Germline CDR1 reads SGHRS; CDR2 reads YFSETQ. CDR3 length equals 14 residues. The V end lost 1 base, the J end lost 1 base, and 6 bases lay between the germline ends. This CDR3 is CASSLSGSGNTIYF. CDR3 nucleotide sequence: TGCGCCAGCAGCTTGTCAGGATCTGGAAACACCATATATTTT. The complete variable domain, with remaining parts taken from reference TRBV5-1 and TRBJ1-3, reads KAGVTQTPRYLIKTRGQQVTLSCSPISGHRSVSWYQQTPGQGLQFLFEYFSETQRNKGNFPGRFSGRQFSNSRSEMNVSTLELGDSALYLCASSLSGSGNTIYFGEGSWLTVV.

The chain links TRBV10-3 to TRBJ2-7; weak D call: TRBD2 (7 bases). V was cut by 7 bases and J by 2 bases, with 15 bases left in between. The CDR3 is 14 residues long. Per the germline V gene, CDR1 is ENHRY and CDR2 is SYGVKD. This CDR3 reads CAITVGGPTYEQYF. In DNA form, the CDR3 reads TGTGCCATCACCGTCGGGGGGCCGACCTACGAGCAGTACTTC.

The rearrangement links TRBV18 to TRBJ2-7; 8 nucleotides match TRBD1. This CDR3 has 15 amino acids. From germline, CDR1 is KGHSH and CDR2 LQKENI. V trimming: 3 bases; J trimming: 8 bases; junction bases outside the gene matches: 12. Here the CDR3 DNA reads TGTGCCAGCTCACCTTCGAAAGGACAGGGCGGGCAGCAGTACTTC. This gives the protein CASSPSKGQGGQQYF.

This chain's CDR3 is CASSLVPGGDNEQFF. The CDR3 nucleotides are TGTGCCAGCAGCTTAGTCCCCGGGGGAGACAATGAGCAGTTCTTC. The V and J genes are TRBV7-9 and TRBJ2-1; D is possibly TRBD2 (6 bases). The germline gives CDR1 SEHNR, CDR2 FQNEAQ (reference sequence). Trimming stripped 1 base from V and 5 bases from J, with 12 bases between. The CDR3 is 15 residues long.

This clone has a single count. The chain links TRBV27 to TRBJ2-4; tentatively, D is TRBD1 or TRBD2 (7 bases each). Germline V gene lookup returns CDR1 MNHEY and CDR2 SMNVEV (reference sequence). Trimming stripped 0 bases from V and 7 bases from J, with 19 bases between. The CDR3 sequence is 17 residues long. CDR3 loop: CASSLSQGMGRGNIQYF. As DNA, the CDR3 is TGTGCCAGCAGTTTATCACAGGGGATGGGGCGGGGGAACATTCAGTACTTC.

This clone has more than one count but fewer than ten. The chain is built from TRBV4-1 and TRBJ1-2; 7 positions agree with TRBD1. V dropped 0 bases and J dropped 7; count of bases not matched to a gene: 8. The CDR3 is 15 amino acids. CDR1 is MGHRA, CDR2 YSYEKL, per germline. The CDR3 sequence is CASSQDQGQLAGYTF. CDR3 nucleotides: TGCGCCAGCAGCCAAGATCAGGGACAGCTGGCTGGCTACACCTTC.

The V call is TRBV9, the J call TRBJ2-1, with 9 bases matching TRBD1. Germline CDR1 SGDLS, CDR2 YYNGEE. CDR3 size: 14 residues. V lost 3 bases to trimming and J lost 5 bases; unmatched junction nucleotides: 3. The CDR3 nucleotides are TGTGCCAGCAGCGAGGACAGGGGTGACAATGAGCAGTTCTTC. The encoded protein is CASSEDRGDNEQFF.